Following are 13 T cell receptor beta chains from one sample sequenced in a study of blood T cell repertoires in COVID-19 (dated by TCRdb to the early 2020s). The library was generated by the immunoSEQ multiplex PCR assay. TCRdb took over this immuneACCESS table, retaining in-frame rearrangements with V and J assigned. Such tables are incomplete; in checked studies, under half of the missing clones stem from an unresolved V gene, and the remainder is unexplained. The sample contains under 200,000 clones, more than 65% of them found a single time. The top ten clones comprise about a sixth of the sample. The sample was PBMCs or T cells enriched from blood (not recorded which). Receptor source: a man in his fifties or sixties who had recovered from COVID-19.

The chain has TRBV6-5 and TRBJ1-6; 9 bases match TRBD1. This CDR3 is built from 14 residues. Trimming took 7 bases from V and 8 from J; bases not matched to a gene: 6. Germline V gene sequence: CDR1 MNHEY, CDR2 SVGAGI. The CDR3 bases are TGTGCCAGCACCTGGGACAGGGTGGATTCACCCCTCCACTTT. It specifies CASTWDRVDSPLHF.

This chain joins TRBV19 and TRBJ1-1; D not resolved. This CDR3 is built from 12 residues. Germline-derived CDR1 and CDR2 are LNHDA and SQIVND (reference sequence). The V gene lost 6 bases and the J gene lost 4 bases, with 9 bases spanning the gap. The DNA for the CDR3 is TGTGCCAGTAGACTGCCGGGCACTGAAGCTTTCTTT. It specifies CASRLPGTEAFF.

This sequence joins TRBV14 and TRBJ2-2, with D possibly matching TRBD2 (5 bases). This CDR3 spans 17 amino acids. Looked up from germline, CDR1 is SGHDN and CDR2 is FVKESK. The germline V and J ends were trimmed by 0 bases and 3 bases, with 14 bases remaining between them. The DNA for the CDR3 is TGTGCCAGCAGCCAAGACTTCTTAGCGAGTTACACCGGGGAGCTGTTTTTT. It encodes CASSQDFLASYTGELFF.

The J gene is TRBJ2-5, the V gene TRBV9, with a tentative D call TRBD1 (5 bases). Germline V gene data show CDR1 as SGDLS and CDR2 as YYNGEE. V shed 0 bases and J shed 4 bases, with 10 bases lying between them. This CDR3 has 14 amino acids. The DNA of the CDR3 is TGTGCCAGCAGCGTAGTTGAAGGGGCAGAGACCCAGTACTTC. Its protein product is CASSVVEGAETQYF.

The gene calls are TRBV14 and TRBJ1-2, with D unresolved. The CDR3 is 13 residues long. Germline assignment: CDR1 SGHDN and CDR2 FVKESK. Trimming stripped 1 base from V and 8 bases from J, with 11 bases between. DNA for the CDR3: TGTGCCAGCAGCCAAGGCCCCGGGGAAGGCTACACCTTC. This translates into CASSQGPGEGYTF.

This clone was found a few times. This chain joins TRBV24-1 and TRBJ2-2; D might be TRBD1 (6 bases). Per the germline V gene, CDR1 is KGHDR and CDR2 is SFDVKD. V gave up 10 bases and J gave up 6 bases, with 11 bases separating them. CDR3 length: 12 amino acids. The CDR3 DNA follows: TGTGCCACTTCATACAGGGCCGGGGAGCTGTTTTTT. Translating it yields CATSYRAGELFF.

The chain couples TRBV12-3 or TRBV12-4 to TRBJ2-2; TRBD2 agrees at 8 bases. Unmatched junction bases numbered 6, after V lost 11 bases and J lost 4 bases. The CDR3 loop spans 13 amino acids. DNA for the CDR3: TGTGCCGGGACCGGGACTAGCACCGGGGAGCTGTTTTTT. Protein sequence: CAGTGTSTGELFF.

This clone has just one count. The chain has TRBV7-5 and TRBJ2-2; TRBD2, as called in the table, went unchecked against the DNA. TRBV7-5 is a recognized pseudogene. The CDR3 has 15 amino acids. The chain's CDR3 is CARSSPPRTTGELFF. For the CDR3, the DNA is TGTGCCAGAAGCTCCCCCCCGCGAACCACCGGGGAGCTGTTTTTT.

The chain joins TRBV5-1 to TRBJ2-7; 7 nucleotides line up with TRBD2. Looked up from germline, CDR1 is SGHRS and CDR2 is YFSETQ. V trimming: 5 bases; J trimming: 0 bases; junction bases outside the gene matches: 14. This CDR3 contains 17 residues. The CDR3 reads CASSPRSGGRGSYEQYF. CDR3 DNA: TGCGCCAGCAGTCCCCGGTCGGGGGGTCGGGGCTCCTACGAGCAGTACTTC.

This clone was seen just once. At one end the junction does not follow the germline gene, possibly because of a read error. This chain links TRBV3-1 (or the pseudogene TRBV3-2) with TRBJ1-1; 7 nucleotides line up with TRBD1. Germline CDR1 LGHDT, CDR2 YNNKEL (reference sequence). CDR3 length: 16 residues. In DNA, the CDR3 is TGTGCCAGCAGGCAAGGGGCAGGGGGTGCGAACACTGAAGCTTTCTTT. Its protein product is CASRQGAGGANTEAFF.

The J gene is TRBJ2-7, the V gene TRBV27; D possibly corresponds to TRBD1 (6 bases). The germline V gene encodes CDR1 MNHEY and CDR2 SMNVEV (reference sequence). V was shortened by 4 bases and J by 4 bases, with 17 bases between the two germline ends. The CDR3 is 15 residues long. This chain's CDR3 is CASSSQGFTGYEQYF. CDR3 coding DNA: TGTGCCAGCAGTTCACAGGGATTTACTGGTTACGAGCAGTACTTC.

This chain links TRBV5-5 with TRBJ1-3; D unclear. Trimming took off 0 bases at V and 3 bases at J, with 13 bases between the two ends. In germline, CDR1 is SGHKS, CDR2 YYEKEE (reference sequence). This CDR3 contains 16 residues. CDR3 sequence reads: CASSLGGNIIGNTIYF. CDR3 coding DNA: TGTGCCAGCAGCTTGGGCGGAAACATCATTGGAAACACCATATATTTT.

This clone has just a few counts. The V gene is TRBV2, the J gene TRBJ1-5; D gene ambiguous. Trimming took off 2 bases at V and 4 bases at J, with 6 bases between the two ends. The CDR3 is 13 amino acids. Germline V gives CDR1 SNHLY, CDR2 FYNNEI. Here the CDR3 DNA reads TGTGCCAGCAGTGAATGGAGAAATCAGCCCCAGCATTTT. Its protein is CASSEWRNQPQHF. Based on the CDR3 plus reference TRBV2 and TRBJ1-5, the full variable domain is EPEVTQTPSHQVTQMGQEVILRCVPISNHLYFYWYRQILGQKVEFLVSFYNNEISEKSEIFDDQFSVERPDGSNFTLKIRSTKLEDSAMYFCASSEWRNQPQHFGDGTRLSIL.